This passage covers 9 T cell receptor beta chains from one sample sequenced in a study of cytomegalovirus exposure and HLA in healthy donors. 13 Jbeta primers and 60 Vbeta primers were used for the PCR. The assay was immunoSEQ multiplex PCR, and TCRdb's table has in-frame clones only and misses some. The table lists some 96,000 clones, roughly four fifths of them singletons. Specimen: PBMCs. The receptors were gathered from an older woman in good health and CMV-seropositive.

This chain connects TRBV28 to TRBJ1-1; TRBD1 might be the D (6 bases). V lost 5 bases and J lost 0, with 25 bases in between. CDR3 length: 19 amino acids. Germline V CDR1 and CDR2: MDHEN, SYDVKM. The CDR3 coding sequence is TGTGCCAGCAGTGAGTTGGCGTTACAGGGACGAGTTATGAACACTGAAGCTTTCTTT. Protein sequence: CASSELALQGRVMNTEAFF.

V gene TRBV10-3 combines with J gene TRBJ1-2, with 9 bases fitting TRBD1. V shed 10 bases, J shed 5 bases, and the junction held 14 bases outside the gene matches. The CDR3 covers 15 residues. CDR1 and CDR2 from the germline V gene are ENHRY and SYGVKD. CDR3 amino acids: CATRDRVLGMYGYTF. CDR3 coding DNA: TGTGCCACACGGGACAGGGTCCTAGGGATGTATGGCTACACCTTC.

J is TRBJ2-7 and V is TRBV6-1; 8 bases match TRBD2. Germline V gene data show CDR1 as MNHNS and CDR2 as SASEGT. Trimming cost V 7 bases and J 0 bases; bases outside gene matches: 8. The CDR3 extends over 15 amino acids. The CDR3 nucleotides are TGTGCCAGCACTCCCCGGGGGGGGAACTCCTACGAGCAGTACTTC. Encoded protein: CASTPRGGNSYEQYF.

The chain carries TRBV9 and TRBJ2-1; 13 bases align to TRBD2. CDR3 length: 16 residues. Germline V gives CDR1 SGDLS, CDR2 YYNGEE. After removal of 2 bases from V and 6 bases from J, the junction contained 5 bases not matched to a gene. The CDR3 here is CASSVSGLAGVNEQFF. For the CDR3, the DNA is TGTGCCAGCAGCGTTTCAGGACTAGCGGGAGTCAATGAGCAGTTCTTC.

The chain employs TRBV6-6 and TRBJ2-3; 11 nucleotides agree with TRBD2. Germline CDR1 and CDR2: MNHNY and SVGAGI (reference sequence). J gave up 3 bases and V 0 bases, and 2 bases lay outside the gene matches. The CDR3 runs 16 residues. The CDR3 sequence is CASSYSWTSGTDTQYF. Here the CDR3 DNA reads TGTGCCAGCAGTTACTCCTGGACTAGCGGGACAGATACGCAGTATTTT.

This sequence joins TRBV5-1 and TRBJ2-5; maybe TRBD1 (7 bases). The end of the DNA aligns better with TRBJ2-7, so the J call may be wrong. The germline V gene has CDR1 SGHRS and CDR2 YFSETQ. The CDR3 is 11 amino acids. The CDR3 loop is CASQQGGEQYF. The DNA of the CDR3 is TGCGCCAGCCAGCAGGGGGGCGAGCAGTACTTC.

The chain employs TRBV30 and TRBJ1-2; TRBD1 matches at 11 bases. The trim removed 3 bases at V and 8 bases at J, leaving 8 bases unmatched. Germline V gene lookup returns CDR1 GTSNPN and CDR2 SVGIG (reference sequence). CDR3 size: 14 residues. In DNA, the CDR3 is TGTGCCTGGAGATACGGACAGGGGGCGCGGGGCTACACCTTC. Its translation is CAWRYGQGARGYTF.

This rearrangement joins TRBV29-1 to TRBJ1-4, with a tentative D call TRBD1 (6 bases). V lost 6 bases to trimming and J lost 8 bases, with 16 bases between them. The CDR3 runs to 13 residues. Germline values: CDR1 SQVTM, CDR2 ANQGSEA. CDR3 loop: CSVRGGEREKLFF. Written as DNA, the CDR3 is TGCAGCGTCCGAGGGGGGGAGAGGGAAAAACTGTTTTTT.

This chain uses TRBV30 with TRBJ2-7, with unresolved D. Germline assignment: CDR1 GTSNPN and CDR2 SVGIG (reference sequence). V gave up 0 bases and J gave up 0 bases, with 9 bases separating them. This CDR3 region has 14 residues. The CDR3 spells CAWSVHVSSYEQYF. DNA of the CDR3: TGTGCCTGGAGTGTACACGTATCCTCCTACGAGCAGTACTTC.